What follows are 17 T cell receptor beta chains derived from one specimen sequenced in a study of cytomegalovirus exposure and HLA in healthy donors. Vbeta (60) and Jbeta (13) primers were used in the PCR. Libraries were prepared by immunoSEQ multiplex PCR; TCRdb keeps only in-frame clonotypes and omits some of them. The sample carries some 87,000 clones, 79% recorded once. The source material was PBMCs. The source of these receptors is a woman aged 40 to 50 in good health and CMV-seropositive.

This chain joins TRBV6-1 and TRBJ1-5, with 7 nucleotides matching TRBD1. Trimming at V came to 10 bases and at J to 3 bases, leaving 6 bases not matched to a gene. CDR3 length equals 13 residues. CDR1 and CDR2 from the germline V gene are MNHNS and SASEGT. CDR3: CATRTGPNQPQHF. CDR3 coding DNA: TGTGCCACCCGGACAGGCCCCAATCAGCCCCAGCATTTT.

The sample holds a few counts of this clone. This chain links TRBV5-6 with TRBJ1-1; the D gene is possibly TRBD1 (5 bases). The CDR3 has 15 amino acids. Germline loops: CDR1 SGHDT, CDR2 YYEEEE. Trimming left V 6 bases short and J 0 bases short, with 15 bases between. DNA for the CDR3: TGTGCCAGCAAAAGGAGGGGACGAATGAACACTGAAGCTTTCTTT. Translating gives CASKRRGRMNTEAFF. Filled out from reference TRBV5-6 and TRBJ1-1, the complete variable domain reads DAGVTQSPTHLIKTRGQQVTLRCSPKSGHDTVSWYQQALGQGPQFIFQYYEEEERQRGNFPDRFSGHQFPNYSSELNVNALLLGDSALYLCASKRRGRMNTEAFFGQGTRLTVV.

This sequence joins TRBV4-1 and TRBJ1-4; 8 bases match TRBD1. CDR1 and CDR2 (germline): MGHRA, YSYEKL. The CDR3 covers 14 residues. The junction had 5 bases not matched to a gene; V was cut back by 0 bases and J by 11 bases. The CDR3 DNA is TGCGCCAGCAGCCAAGACCGCTCAGGGGGCAAACTGTTTTTT. As protein: CASSQDRSGGKLFF.

CDR3 loop: CASSAFSGANVLTF. In DNA, the CDR3 is TGTGCCAGCAGTGCTTTCTCTGGGGCCAACGTCCTGACTTTC. This chain connects TRBV2 to TRBJ2-6; D is ambiguous. CDR3 length equals 14 residues. Germline V gene lookup returns CDR1 SNHLY and CDR2 FYNNEI. V lost 4 bases, J lost 0 bases, and 4 bases lay in between.

This sequence joins TRBV6-5 and TRBJ2-5; a weak D match, TRBD2 (6 bases). V dropped 2 bases and J dropped 9 bases, with 16 bases sitting between them. The CDR3 totals 14 residues. The germline gives CDR1 MNHEY, CDR2 SVGAGI. The CDR3, as DNA: TGTGCCAGCAGTTACGGGGGGACTGGAGGGGCCCAGTACTTC. Translated: CASSYGGTGGAQYF.

Details on this clone: Other nucleotide sequences in the sample specify the same CDR3. The chain employs TRBV5-4 and TRBJ2-3; 7 bases map to TRBD2. The CDR3 sequence is 14 residues long. Germline V gene lookup returns CDR1 SGHNT and CDR2 YYREEE (reference sequence). Germline trimming cut 4 bases from V and 6 bases from J; bases unmatched to any gene: 8. The CDR3 DNA follows: TGTGCCAGCAGCCCCGTGGGGGGGGTCGATACGCAGTATTTT. This translates into CASSPVGGVDTQYF.

This chain connects TRBV18 to TRBJ1-5, with a weak D call TRBD1 (6 bases). The V gene lost 8 bases and the J gene lost 8 bases, with 16 bases spanning the gap. CDR3 size: 13 residues. Germline V gene data show CDR1 as KGHSH and CDR2 as LQKENI. In nucleotides, the CDR3 is TGTGCCAGCACTCCCCAACAGGGAGAGCCCCAGCATTTT. As protein: CASTPQQGEPQHF.

A remark on this clone: This specimen includes other DNA sequences encoding the same CDR3. The chain recombines TRBV30 with TRBJ1-3; D unclear. CDR3 length: 12 amino acids. Trimming stripped 0 bases from V and 4 bases from J, with 4 bases between. CDR1 and CDR2 (germline): GTSNPN, SVGIG (reference sequence). The CDR3 nucleotides are TGTGCCTGGAGTGTATCAGGAAACACCATATATTTT. This translates into CAWSVSGNTIYF.

This clone was picked up a small number of times. This chain links TRBV2 with TRBJ1-5, with 8 positions matching TRBD1. CDR1 and CDR2 from the germline V gene are SNHLY and FYNNEI. The CDR3 length is 15 residues. Trimming at V came to 4 bases and at J to 4 bases, leaving 6 bases not matched to a gene. The CDR3 nucleotides are TGTGCCAGCAGTGTAGGACAGGGAGCAAATCAGCCCCAGCATTTT. Translating gives CASSVGQGANQPQHF.

The rearrangement uses TRBV11-3 and TRBJ2-1; the match to TRBD2 covers 12 bases. The CDR3 length is 15 residues. With 5 bases clipped from V and 9 bases from J, the junction kept 8 bases outside the gene matches. Germline lookup yields CDR1 SGHNT and CDR2 YENEEA. The CDR3 spells CASSPGLAGSGEQFF. The CDR3 DNA sequence: TGTGCCAGCAGCCCAGGACTAGCGGGGTCCGGTGAGCAGTTCTTC.

This clone was counted a single time. The J gene is TRBJ1-1, the V gene TRBV6-5, with unresolved D. V was cut by 0 bases and J by 6 bases, with 11 bases left in between. The germline V gene encodes CDR1 MNHEY and CDR2 SVGAGI. CDR3 length: 14 residues. CDR3 sequence: CASSYSEVGAEAFF. The CDR3 nucleotides read TGTGCCAGCAGTTACTCGGAGGTTGGCGCTGAAGCTTTCTTT.

The chain couples TRBV5-4 to TRBJ2-3; TRBD1 might be the D (5 bases). Trimming took 3 bases from V and 2 from J, leaving 10 bases between them. Germline CDR1 and CDR2: SGHNT and YYREEE (reference sequence). The CDR3 is 14 residues long. CDR3 protein: CASSSPRDTDTQYF. DNA of the CDR3: TGTGCCAGCAGCTCCCCCAGGGACACAGATACGCAGTATTTT.

This clone has just one count. The CDR3 is CASSTYRGYGYTF. The CDR3, as DNA: TGTGCCAGCAGTACCTACAGGGGTTATGGCTACACCTTC. V usage is TRBV6-5 and J usage is TRBJ1-2; TRBD1 matches 7 bases. Trimming at V came to 5 bases and at J to 5 bases, leaving 5 bases not matched to a gene. This CDR3 region has 13 residues. Per germline, CDR1 MNHEY and CDR2 SVGAGI.

The chain combines TRBV7-8 with TRBJ1-2, with 8 nucleotides matching TRBD1. Germline-derived CDR1 and CDR2 are SGHVS and FQNEAQ. There are 15 residues in the CDR3. Trimming removed 4 bases from V and 0 bases from J; junction bases left unmatched: 4. The CDR3 region has the DNA TGTGCCAGCAGCTCTTCGACAGGGGCTAACTATGGCTACACCTTC. Translated, it gives CASSSSTGANYGYTF. The complete variable domain, with remaining parts taken from reference TRBV7-8 and TRBJ1-2, reads GAGVSQSPRYKVAKRGQDVALRCDPISGHVSLFWYQQALGQGPEFLTYFQNEAQLDKSGLPSDRFFAERPEGSVSTLKIQRTQQEDSAVYLCASSSSTGANYGYTFGSGTRLTVV.

This rearrangement joins TRBV30 to TRBJ2-7; D is perhaps TRBD2 (7 bases). Germline V gene lookup returns CDR1 GTSNPN and CDR2 SVGIG (reference sequence). V gave up 4 bases and J gave up 6 bases, with 16 bases separating them. This CDR3 is built from 13 residues. CDR3 residues: CAWKGEGQGEQYF. In DNA form, the CDR3 reads TGTGCCTGGAAGGGGGAGGGTCAGGGCGAGCAGTACTTC.

The rearrangement joins TRBV7-9 to TRBJ1-2; TRBD1 agrees at 9 bases. With V trimmed by 0 bases and J by 4 bases, 3 bases remained unmatched. CDR3 size: 15 residues. Germline CDR1 is SEHNR and CDR2 is FQNEAQ (reference sequence). CDR3 loop: CASSLAADRGYGYTF. CDR3 bases: TGTGCCAGCAGCTTAGCGGCGGACAGGGGCTATGGCTACACCTTC.

Note on this clone: Other nucleotide sequences from this sample produce the same CDR3. V and J are TRBV5-1 and TRBJ1-5; no definite D call. This CDR3 is 14 amino acids long. The germline V gene has CDR1 SGHRS and CDR2 YFSETQ. V lost 0 bases, J lost 2 bases, and 6 bases lay in between. CDR3 amino acids: CASSLEGGNQPQHF. In DNA form, the CDR3 reads TGCGCCAGCAGCTTGGAAGGAGGCAATCAGCCCCAGCATTTT.